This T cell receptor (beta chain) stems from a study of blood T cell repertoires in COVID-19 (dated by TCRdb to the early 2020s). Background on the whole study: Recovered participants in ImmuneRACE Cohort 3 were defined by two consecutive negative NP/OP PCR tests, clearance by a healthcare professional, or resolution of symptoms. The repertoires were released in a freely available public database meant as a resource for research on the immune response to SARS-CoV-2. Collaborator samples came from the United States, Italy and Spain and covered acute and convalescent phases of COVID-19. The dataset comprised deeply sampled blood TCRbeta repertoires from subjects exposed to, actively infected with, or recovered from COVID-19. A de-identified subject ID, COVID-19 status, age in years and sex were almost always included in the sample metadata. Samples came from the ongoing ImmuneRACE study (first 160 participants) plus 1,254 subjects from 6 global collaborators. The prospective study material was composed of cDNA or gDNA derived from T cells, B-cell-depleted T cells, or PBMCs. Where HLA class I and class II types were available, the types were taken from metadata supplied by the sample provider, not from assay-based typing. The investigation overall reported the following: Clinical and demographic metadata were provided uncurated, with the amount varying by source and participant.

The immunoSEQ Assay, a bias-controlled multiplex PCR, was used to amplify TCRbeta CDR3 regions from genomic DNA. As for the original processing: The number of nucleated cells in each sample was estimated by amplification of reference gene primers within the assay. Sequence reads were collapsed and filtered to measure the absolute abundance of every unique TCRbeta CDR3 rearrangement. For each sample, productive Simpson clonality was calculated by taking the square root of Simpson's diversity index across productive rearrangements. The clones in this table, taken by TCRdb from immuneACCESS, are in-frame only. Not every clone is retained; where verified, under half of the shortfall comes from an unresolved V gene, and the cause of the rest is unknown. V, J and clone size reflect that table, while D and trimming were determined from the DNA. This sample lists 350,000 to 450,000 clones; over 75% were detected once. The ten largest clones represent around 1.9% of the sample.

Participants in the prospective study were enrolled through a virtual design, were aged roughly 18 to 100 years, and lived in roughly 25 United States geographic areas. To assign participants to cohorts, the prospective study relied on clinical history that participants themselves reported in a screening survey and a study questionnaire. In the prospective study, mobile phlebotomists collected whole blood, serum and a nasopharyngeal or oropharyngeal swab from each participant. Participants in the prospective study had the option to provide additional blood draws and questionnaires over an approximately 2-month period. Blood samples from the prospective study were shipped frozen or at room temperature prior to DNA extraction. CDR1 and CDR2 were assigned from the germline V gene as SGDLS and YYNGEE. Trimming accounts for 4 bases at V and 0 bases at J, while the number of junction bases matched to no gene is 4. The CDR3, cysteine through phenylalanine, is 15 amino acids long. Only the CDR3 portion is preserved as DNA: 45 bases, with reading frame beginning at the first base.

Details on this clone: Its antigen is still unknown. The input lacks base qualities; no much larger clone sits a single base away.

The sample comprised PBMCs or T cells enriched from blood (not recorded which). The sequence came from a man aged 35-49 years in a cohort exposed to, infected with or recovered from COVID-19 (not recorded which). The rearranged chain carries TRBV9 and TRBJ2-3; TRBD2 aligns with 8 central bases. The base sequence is TGTGCCAGCAGCAATAGCGGGATAAGCACAGATACGCAGTATTTT. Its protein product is CASSNSGISTDTQYF.